The clone carrying this T cell receptor beta chain was recorded only once. Enrolment of Seattle patients took place during active infection, and they were followed longitudinally. V was clipped by 7 bases and J by 5 bases; unmatched bases: 14. The CDR3 is 15 residues long. These data come from a study of blood T cell repertoires in COVID-19. Study details: Donors in the United States, Italy and Spain gave samples during acute or convalescent COVID-19. Sample material is recorded as cDNA or gDNA derived from T cells, B-cell-depleted T cells, or PBMCs.

Under the authors' procedure: Reference gene primer amplification gave nucleated cell count estimates. Sequenced by immunoSEQ multiplex PCR; TCRdb stores in-frame clones only, minus some. D and trimming come from the DNA, and the V and J calls and clone size come from that table. This repertoire shows a few hundred thousand clones, more than 65% found once; its top ten account for approximately 14%. V is TRBV5-3 and J is TRBJ2-5; 7 nucleotides match TRBD2. Being an ORF, TRBV5-3 has a function that is uncertain. The specimen sequenced was peripheral blood. The TCR comes from a person between 65 and 79 years old with COVID-19, enrolled during active disease. Written as DNA, the CDR3 is TGTGCCAGAGATGGCGGGGGAGCGGAGAGGGAGACCCAGTACTTC. Residues: CARDGGGAERETQYF.